This T cell receptor (beta chain) was captured by sequencing in a study of CD8 T cells in ankylosing spondylitis. Regarding the study as a whole: Reportedly, matched ankylosing spondylitis synovial fluid was significantly enriched for disease-linked clones. Seemingly distinctive of ankylosing spondylitis blood was a TCR beta motif formed by eight highly homologous variants. Both synovial fluid and blood in reactive arthritis had previously been reported to carry some motif variants. Clones linked to disease, bearing a CD8+ phenotype, were relatively rare in peripheral blood.

CDR1 is SGHTA and CDR2 is FQGNSA in the germline V gene. The CDR3 sequence is 12 residues long. Trimming removed 5 bases at V and 11 bases at J, with 15 bases between. This clonotype was detected a few times. What it binds is not known. The authors made TCR beta libraries by quantitative 5'-RACE with molecular barcodes. TCRdb used MiXCR to reprocess the 5' RACE reads, holding one entry per CDR3 protein. The data contain more than 600,000 distinct CDR3 sequences, 15% to 20% of them seen just once; the ten biggest clones take up 15% to 20%. Sequenced sample: blood, either unsorted or a sorted T cell fraction (not recorded which). The gene calls are TRBV7-2 and TRBJ1-1; D might be TRBD1 (6 bases). This receptor was obtained from a male donor with ankylosing spondylitis. The CDR3 bases are TGTGCCAGCAGCAGAACAGGGTTCGTGGCTTTCTTT. Translating gives CASSRTGFVAFF.